This TCR beta chain is drawn from a study of Graves' ophthalmopathy and Graves' hyperthyroidism. Study background: In this cohort's terms, stable hyperthyroidism meant no ophthalmopathy by 18 months of follow-up.

This clonotype was recorded once. Scientists amplified the TCR beta CDR3 regions from RNA transcripts. Second-round multiplex PCR followed a first-round RT-PCR using HTBI primers. From the multiplex PCR reads, TCRdb called clonotypes with MiXCR, one entry per CDR3 protein. The top ten hold about 4% of the sample, which has approximately 540,000 distinct CDR3 sequences, 39% seen once. Germline lookup yields CDR1 SGHTA and CDR2 FQGTGA. Trimming cost V 4 bases and J 2 bases; bases outside gene matches: 6. There are 15 residues in the CDR3. This chain links TRBV7-3 with TRBJ1-1, with 8 bases that match TRBD1. The receptor was derived from an adult man with Graves' hyperthyroidism. The sample taken for sequencing was peripheral blood or thyroid tissue (not recorded which). The CDR3 is CASSSGDRPNTEAFF. The CDR3 DNA sequence: TGTGCCAGCAGCTCAGGGGACAGGCCTAACACTGAAGCTTTCTTT. Filled out from reference TRBV7-3 and TRBJ1-1, the complete variable domain reads GAGVSQTPSNKVTEKGKYVELRCDPISGHTALYWYRQSLGQGPEFLIYFQGTGAADDSGLPNDRFFAVRPEGSVSTLKIQRTERGDSAVYLCASSSGDRPNTEAFFGQGTRLTVV.